This T cell receptor beta chain was recorded in a study of shared clonotypes between healthy human individuals. Background on the study: Per donor, three plates held CD4 naive cells, three held CD4 memory, two held CD8 naive and one held CD8 memory.

Profiling relied on immunoSEQ multiplex PCR, and the TCRdb table lists in-frame clones only, not all of them. The table records 1,500,000 or so clones, approximately 98.5% of them present only once. Trimming cost V 2 bases and J 2 bases, with 18 bases left between them. Germline V gene lookup returns CDR1 KGHSH and CDR2 LQKENI. CDR3 length: 17 amino acids. Healthy adults negative for HIV, lacking recent acute infections or vaccinations, served as donors. Among the donors, all were Caucasian adults who lived in Nashville, Tennessee. Splitting the CD4+ cells yielded a CD45RA+ naive subset and a CD45RA-negative memory subset.

Sample: naive CD4+ T cells sorted from blood. As to subset: CD45RA+ positively selected. The receptor was isolated from a man aged 30-40 years in good health. The chain couples TRBV18 to TRBJ1-1; TRBD1 is a possible D gene (5 bases). The CDR3 region is CASSPGAGYRSNTEAFF. CDR3 nucleotides: TGTGCCAGCTCACCAGGGGCCGGGTACAGGAGTAACACTGAAGCTTTCTTT.